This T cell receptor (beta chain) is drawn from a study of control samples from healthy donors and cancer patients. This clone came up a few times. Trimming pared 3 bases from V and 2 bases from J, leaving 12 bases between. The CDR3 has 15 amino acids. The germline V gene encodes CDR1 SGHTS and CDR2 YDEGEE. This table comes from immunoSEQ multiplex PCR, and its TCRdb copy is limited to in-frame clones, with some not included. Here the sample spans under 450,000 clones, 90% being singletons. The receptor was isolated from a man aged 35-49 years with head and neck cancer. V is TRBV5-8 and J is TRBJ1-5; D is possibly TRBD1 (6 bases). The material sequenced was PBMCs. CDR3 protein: CASSSRGIGNQPQHF. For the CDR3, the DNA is TGTGCCAGCAGCTCCAGGGGAATAGGCAATCAGCCCCAGCATTTT. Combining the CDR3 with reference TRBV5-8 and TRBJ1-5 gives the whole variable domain EAGVTQSPTHLIKTRGQQATLRCSPISGHTSVYWYQQALGLGLQFLLWYDEGEERNRGNFPPRFSGRQFPNYSSELNVNALELEDSALYLCASSSRGIGNQPQHFGDGTRLSIL.